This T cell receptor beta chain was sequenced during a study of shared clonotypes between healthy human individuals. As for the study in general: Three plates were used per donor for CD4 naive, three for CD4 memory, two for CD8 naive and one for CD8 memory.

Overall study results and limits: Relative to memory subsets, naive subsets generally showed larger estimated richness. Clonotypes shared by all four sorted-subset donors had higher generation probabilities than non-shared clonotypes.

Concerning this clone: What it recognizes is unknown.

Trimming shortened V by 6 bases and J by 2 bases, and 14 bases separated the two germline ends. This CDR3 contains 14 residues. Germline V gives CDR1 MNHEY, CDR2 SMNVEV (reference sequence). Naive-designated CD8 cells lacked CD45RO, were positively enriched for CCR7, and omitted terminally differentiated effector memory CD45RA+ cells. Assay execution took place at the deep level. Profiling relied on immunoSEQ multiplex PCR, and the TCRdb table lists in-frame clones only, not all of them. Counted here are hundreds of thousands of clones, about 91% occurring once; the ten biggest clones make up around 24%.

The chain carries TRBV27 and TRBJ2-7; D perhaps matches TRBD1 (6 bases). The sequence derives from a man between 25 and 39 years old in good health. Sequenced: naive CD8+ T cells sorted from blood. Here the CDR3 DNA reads TGTGCCAGCAGCCTCAGGGGATCTGCCTACGAGCAGTACTTC. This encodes CASSLRGSAYEQYF.